This T cell receptor (beta chain) comes out of a study of blood T cell repertoires in COVID-19. Study-level background: The United States, Italy and Spain supplied acute and convalescent COVID-19 samples. From T cells, B-cell-depleted T cells, or PBMCs came the material, which was cDNA or gDNA.

The authors' processing: Estimated nucleated cell counts came from reference gene primer amplification. The method was immunoSEQ multiplex PCR; TCRdb's version includes in-frame clones alone and lacks a portion of them. The V and J calls and clone size were taken over from that table, and D and trimming were inferred from the DNA. The sample holds a few hundred thousand clones, approximately 85% seen once. Participant-given clinical history determined each cohort assignment. Germline CDR1 and CDR2: LGHDT and YNNKEL (reference sequence). The CDR3 totals 15 residues. V gave up 1 base and J gave up 10 bases, with 14 bases separating them. This clone was observed once.

V is TRBV3-1 (or the pseudogene TRBV3-2) and J is TRBJ1-6; tentatively, D is TRBD1 (5 bases). The clonotype originates from a man in his thirties or forties who had recovered from COVID-19. Material for sequencing was PBMCs or T cells enriched from blood (not recorded which). The CDR3 region is CASSQGPGGGSPLHF. As DNA, the CDR3 is TGTGCCAGCAGCCAAGGACCGGGGGGGGGATCACCCCTCCACTTT.